This T cell receptor (beta chain) was recorded in a study of T cells in Graves' hyperthyroidism and ophthalmopathy. The investigators amplified TCR beta CDR3 regions from RNA transcripts. HTBI primers drove first-round RT-PCR of the TCR CDR3. TCRdb re-called the multiplex PCR reads through MiXCR, storing one row per CDR3 protein. This sample has about 510,000 distinct CDR3 sequences, with over 45% found just once. The CDR3 is 15 residues long. Germline-derived CDR1 and CDR2 are LGHNA and YNFKEQ. V was shortened by 0 bases and J by 4 bases, with 10 bases between the two germline ends. Only a few counts were recorded for this clonotype.

The origin of this receptor is an adult woman with Graves' disease, either hyperthyroidism or ophthalmopathy (not recorded which). Sequenced material: peripheral blood or thyroid tissue (not recorded which). The chain links TRBV4-2 to TRBJ1-5, with a tentative D call TRBD1 (5 bases). CDR3 coding DNA: TGTGCCAGCAGCCAAGACTGGCAGGGTAATCAGCCCCAGCATTTT. Its translation is CASSQDWQGNQPQHF.